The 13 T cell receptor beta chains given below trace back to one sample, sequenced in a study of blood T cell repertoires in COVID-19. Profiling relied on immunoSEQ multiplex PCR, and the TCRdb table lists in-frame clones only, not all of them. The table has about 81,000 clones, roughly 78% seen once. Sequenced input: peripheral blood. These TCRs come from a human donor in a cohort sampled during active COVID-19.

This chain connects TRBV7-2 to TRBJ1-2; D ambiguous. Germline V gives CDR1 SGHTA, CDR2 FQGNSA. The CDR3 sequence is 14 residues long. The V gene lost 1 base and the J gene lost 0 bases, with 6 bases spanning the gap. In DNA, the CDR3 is TGTGCCAGCAGCTTAGATCCGGCTAACTATGGCTACACCTTC. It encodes CASSLDPANYGYTF. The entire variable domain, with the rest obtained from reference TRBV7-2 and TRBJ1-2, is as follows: GAGVSQSPSNKVTEKGKDVELRCDPISGHTALYWYRQSLGQGLEFLIYFQGNSAPDKSGLPSDRFSAERTGGSVSTLTIQRTQQEDSAVYLCASSLDPANYGYTFGSGTRLTVV.

In nucleotides, the CDR3 is TGCGCCAGCAGTGAGTCGACTCTTGTCTCTGGAAACACCATATATTTT. The encoded protein is CASSESTLVSGNTIYF. This chain connects TRBV10-2 to TRBJ1-3; D uncertain. V lost 0 bases and J 0 bases, leaving 9 bases between the germline ends. This CDR3 region has 16 residues. In germline, CDR1 is WSHSY, CDR2 SAAADI.

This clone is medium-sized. The CDR3 DNA is TGTGCCAGCAGCGTCCGGGACAGGGGTTCACCCCTCCACTTT. Translated: CASSVRDRGSPLHF. This chain connects TRBV5-5 to TRBJ1-6; TRBD1 matches at 10 bases. There are 14 residues in the CDR3. Trimming cost V 4 bases and J 9 bases; bases outside gene matches: 4. Germline values: CDR1 SGHKS, CDR2 YYEKEE (reference sequence).

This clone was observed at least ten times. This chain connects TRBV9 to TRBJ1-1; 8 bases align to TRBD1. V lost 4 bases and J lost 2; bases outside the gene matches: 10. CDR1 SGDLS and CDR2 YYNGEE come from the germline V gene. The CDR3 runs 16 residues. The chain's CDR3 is CASSNMQGAYNTEAFF. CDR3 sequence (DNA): TGTGCCAGCAGCAACATGCAGGGGGCGTATAACACTGAAGCTTTCTTT.

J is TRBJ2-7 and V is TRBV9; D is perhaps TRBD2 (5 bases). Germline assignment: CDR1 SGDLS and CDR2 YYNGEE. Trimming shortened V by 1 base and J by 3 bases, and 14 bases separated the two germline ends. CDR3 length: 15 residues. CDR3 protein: CASSVHPGMGYEQYF. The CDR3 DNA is TGTGCCAGCAGCGTACACCCGGGAATGGGCTACGAGCAGTACTTC.

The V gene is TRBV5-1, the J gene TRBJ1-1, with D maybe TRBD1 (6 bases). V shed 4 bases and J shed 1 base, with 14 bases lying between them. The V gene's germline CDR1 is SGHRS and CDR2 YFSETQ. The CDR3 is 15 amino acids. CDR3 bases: TGCGCCAGCAGCCCCGGGGGGGCGAGGAACACTGAAGCTTTCTTT. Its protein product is CASSPGGARNTEAFF.

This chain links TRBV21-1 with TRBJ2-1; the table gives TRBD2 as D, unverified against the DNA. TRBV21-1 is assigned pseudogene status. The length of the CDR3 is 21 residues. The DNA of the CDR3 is TGTGCCAGCAGCAAAAACTGGAGCGGACTAGCGGGGGCGATCTCCTACAATGAGCAGTTCTTC. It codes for CASSKNWSGLAGAISYNEQFF.

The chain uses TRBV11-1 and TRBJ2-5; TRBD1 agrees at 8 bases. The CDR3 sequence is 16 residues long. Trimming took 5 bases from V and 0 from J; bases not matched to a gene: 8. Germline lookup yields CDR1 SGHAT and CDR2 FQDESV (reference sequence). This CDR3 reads CASSHRGQEHQETQYF. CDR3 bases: TGTGCCAGCAGCCACAGGGGACAGGAACACCAAGAGACCCAGTACTTC.

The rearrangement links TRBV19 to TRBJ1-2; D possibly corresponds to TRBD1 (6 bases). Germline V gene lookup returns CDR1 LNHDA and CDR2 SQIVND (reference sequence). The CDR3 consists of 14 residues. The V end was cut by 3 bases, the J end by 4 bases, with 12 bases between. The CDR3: CASSILQGGYGYTF. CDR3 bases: TGTGCCAGTAGTATCCTACAAGGGGGCTATGGCTACACCTTC. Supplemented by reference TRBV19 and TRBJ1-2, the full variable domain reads DGGITQSPKYLFRKEGQNVTLSCEQNLNHDAMYWYRQDPGQGLRLIYYSQIVNDFQKGDIAEGYSVSREKKESFPLTVTSAQKNPTAFYLCASSILQGGYGYTFGSGTRLTVV.

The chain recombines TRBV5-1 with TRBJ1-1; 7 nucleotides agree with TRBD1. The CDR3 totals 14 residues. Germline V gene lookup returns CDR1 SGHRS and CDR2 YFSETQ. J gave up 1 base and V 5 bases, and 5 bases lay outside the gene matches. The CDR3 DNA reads TGCGCCAGCAGATCCGGGACAGAGAACACTGAAGCTTTCTTT. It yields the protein CASRSGTENTEAFF.

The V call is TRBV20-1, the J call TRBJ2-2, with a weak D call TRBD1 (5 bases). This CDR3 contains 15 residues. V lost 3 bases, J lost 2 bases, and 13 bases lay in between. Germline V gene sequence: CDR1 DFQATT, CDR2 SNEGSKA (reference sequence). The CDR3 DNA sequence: TGCAGTGCTAGTAGCCAGGGTGTAAACACCGGGGAGCTGTTTTTT. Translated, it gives CSASSQGVNTGELFF.

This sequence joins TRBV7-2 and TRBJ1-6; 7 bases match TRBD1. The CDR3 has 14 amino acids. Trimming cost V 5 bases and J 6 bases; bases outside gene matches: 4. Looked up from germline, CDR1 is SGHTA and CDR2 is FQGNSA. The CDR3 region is CASSLGTVNSPLHF. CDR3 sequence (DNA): TGTGCCAGCAGCCTCGGGACAGTTAATTCACCCCTCCACTTT.

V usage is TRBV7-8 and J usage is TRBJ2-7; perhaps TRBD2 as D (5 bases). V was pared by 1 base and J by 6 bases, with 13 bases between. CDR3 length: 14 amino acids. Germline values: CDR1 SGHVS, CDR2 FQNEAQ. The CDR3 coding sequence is TGTGCCAGCAGCTTAGAAGGACTGGCGAGCGAGCAGTACTTC. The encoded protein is CASSLEGLASEQYF.